This entry describes one T cell receptor beta chain. The data were taken from a study of blood T cell repertoires in COVID-19. About the study: Samples of COVID-19 (acute and convalescent) were obtained from the United States, Italy and Spain. Sources were T cells, B-cell-depleted T cells, or PBMCs; the material itself was cDNA or gDNA.

Original handling: Counts of nucleated cells, estimated from reference gene primer amplification, were obtained. Assay used: immunoSEQ multiplex PCR; TCRdb lists only in-frame clones, some missing. V, J and clone size were drawn from that table, and D and trimming were deduced from the DNA. The table records about 68,000 clones, about four fifths of them present only once. CDR3 length: 15 residues. V was pared by 4 bases and J by 1 base, with 9 bases between. Germline values: CDR1 KGHDR, CDR2 SFDVKD. The clonotype originates from a man over 45 with active COVID-19. The V call is TRBV24-1, the J call TRBJ2-2; D might be TRBD1 (6 bases). The material sequenced was peripheral blood. CDR3 protein: CATSDPTGNTGELFF. In DNA, the CDR3 is TGTGCCACCAGTGACCCGACAGGGAACACCGGGGAGCTGTTTTTT.